Presented here are 25 T cell receptor beta chains from one specimen sequenced in a study of shared clonotypes between healthy human individuals. The data were produced by immunoSEQ multiplex PCR, yet TCRdb's version contains in-frame clones alone and is incomplete. This sample has millions of clones, with approximately 92% found just once. Sample: naive CD4+ T cells sorted from blood. Subset denoted: CD45RA+ positively selected. All receptors come from a man aged 18 to 29 in good health.

A word on this clone: Other DNA sequences of this sample code for an identical CDR3. The chain recombines TRBV20-1 with TRBJ2-7; the D is unclear. V lost 2 bases, J lost 1 base, and 3 bases lay in between. There are 11 residues in the CDR3. Germline loops: CDR1 DFQATT, CDR2 SNEGSKA (reference sequence). CDR3 DNA sequence: TGCAGTGCTAGAATTTCCTACGAGCAGTACTTC. This gives the protein CSARISYEQYF.

In the case of this clone: Other DNA sequences in the sample encode the same CDR3. This chain connects TRBV18 to TRBJ2-7; 10 bases line up with TRBD1. CDR3 length: 14 amino acids. V shed 4 bases and J 4 bases; nucleotides not matched to a gene: 4. The germline gives CDR1 KGHSH, CDR2 LQKENI. The CDR3 sequence: CASSQGQGTYEQYF. The CDR3 region has the DNA TGTGCCAGCTCACAGGGACAGGGGACTTACGAGCAGTACTTC. Filled out from reference TRBV18 and TRBJ2-7, the complete variable domain reads NAGVMQNPRHLVRRRGQEARLRCSPMKGHSHVYWYRQLPEEGLKFMVYLQKENIIDESGMPKERFSAEFPKEGPSILRIQQVVRGDSAAYFCASSQGQGTYEQYFGPGTRLTVT.

This clone was detected only once. In nucleotides, the CDR3 is TGTGCCATCAGTGATCTGACAGGCGGCAATGAGCAGTTCTTC. Translated, it gives CAISDLTGGNEQFF. V usage is TRBV10-3 and J usage is TRBJ2-1; D is perhaps TRBD1 (6 bases). Between the trimmed V and J ends, which lost 3 bases and 6 bases, there was a span of 12 bases. CDR1 ENHRY and CDR2 SYGVKD come from the germline V gene. CDR3 size: 14 residues.

The rearrangement links TRBV9 to TRBJ2-2; no clear D. Germline V gives CDR1 SGDLS, CDR2 YYNGEE. V lost 4 bases, J lost 7 bases, and 8 bases lay in between. The CDR3 length is 12 residues. Here the CDR3 DNA reads TGTGCCAGCAGCCAACCAGGCGGGGAGCTGTTTTTT. Its translation is CASSQPGGELFF.

As concerns this clone: Other nucleotide sequences from this sample produce the same CDR3. CDR3 protein: CASSPLPGANVLTF. CDR3 DNA: TGTGCCAGCTCACCTCTGCCTGGGGCCAACGTCCTGACTTTC. The genes are TRBV18 and TRBJ2-6; D remains ambiguous. The CDR3 has 14 amino acids. Trimming shortened V by 3 bases and J by 2 bases, and 5 bases separated the two germline ends. In germline, CDR1 is KGHSH, CDR2 LQKENI.

This chain uses TRBV5-1 with TRBJ2-3; D could derive from TRBD1 or TRBD2 (6 bases each). The germline V gene has CDR1 SGHRS and CDR2 YFSETQ. Trimming stripped 3 bases from V and 2 bases from J, with 13 bases between. The CDR3 extends over 15 amino acids. CDR3 in DNA: TGCGCCAGCAGCTGGAGGGGGGATAACACAGATACGCAGTATTTT. It specifies CASSWRGDNTDTQYF. The whole variable domain, remainder taken from reference TRBV5-1 and TRBJ2-3, is KAGVTQTPRYLIKTRGQQVTLSCSPISGHRSVSWYQQTPGQGLQFLFEYFSETQRNKGNFPGRFSGRQFSNSRSEMNVSTLELGDSALYLCASSWRGDNTDTQYFGPGTRLTVL.

The chain joins TRBV27 to TRBJ2-6, with D possibly called TRBD1 or TRBD2 (5 bases each). The germline gives CDR1 MNHEY, CDR2 SMNVEV (reference sequence). CDR3 size: 16 residues. V was cut by 1 base and J by 5 bases, with 12 bases left in between. Written as DNA, the CDR3 is TGTGCCAGCAGTTTATTGGGGGAGAGGTGGGCCAACGTCCTGACTTTC. It yields the protein CASSLLGERWANVLTF.

V is TRBV7-6 and J is TRBJ1-5, with D perhaps matching TRBD1 (6 bases). V was cut by 1 base and J by 2 bases, with 12 bases left in between. Germline V gene sequence: CDR1 SGHVS, CDR2 FNYEAQ. CDR3 length: 16 residues. The CDR3 here is CASSLGGAAGNQPQHF. The CDR3 region has the DNA TGTGCCAGCAGCTTAGGGGGGGCGGCGGGCAATCAGCCCCAGCATTTT.

The rearrangement joins TRBV6-1 to TRBJ1-1; D unresolved. The CDR3 runs to 15 residues. Germline CDR1 and CDR2: MNHNS and SASEGT. Trimming removed 6 bases from V and 0 bases from J, with 14 bases in between. The CDR3 loop reads CASSPFVLMNTEAFF. DNA for the CDR3: TGTGCCAGCAGCCCGTTCGTCCTAATGAACACTGAAGCTTTCTTT.

This clone was seen a single time. The rearrangement uses TRBV13 and TRBJ2-5; TRBD2 matches 11 bases. Trimming took 5 bases from V and 7 from J; bases not matched to a gene: 9. This CDR3 region has 15 residues. In germline, CDR1 is PRHDT, CDR2 FYEKMQ (reference sequence). This chain's CDR3 is CASSDLAGGRVTQYF. In DNA, the CDR3 is TGTGCCAGCAGCGATCTAGCGGGGGGCCGCGTGACCCAGTACTTC.

V is TRBV28 and J is TRBJ1-2; D not resolved. With 6 bases removed from V and 0 bases from J, the gap between germline ends came to 11 bases. The CDR3 has 14 residues. Germline loops: CDR1 MDHEN, CDR2 SYDVKM. The CDR3 is CASSRGYTNYGYTF. The CDR3 nucleotides read TGTGCCAGCAGCCGGGGATACACTAACTATGGCTACACCTTC.

The rearrangement uses TRBV5-1 and TRBJ1-5; tentative D call: TRBD1 (5 bases). The CDR3 runs to 13 residues. Germline lookup yields CDR1 SGHRS and CDR2 YFSETQ. V lost 4 bases, J lost 6 bases, and 11 bases lay in between. In DNA, the CDR3 is TGCGCCAGCAGCGGGGGGAAGGGTCAGCCCCAGCATTTT. Translated: CASSGGKGQPQHF.

The chain links TRBV11-2 to TRBJ2-3; 12 nucleotides agree with TRBD2. The V and J ends lost 5 bases and 0 bases, in that order; junction bases with no gene match: 6. Germline V gene data show CDR1 as SGHAT and CDR2 as FQNNGV. The CDR3 consists of 17 residues. The CDR3 region is CASSPTSGGASTDTQYF. CDR3 coding DNA: TGTGCCAGCAGCCCGACTAGCGGGGGCGCTAGCACAGATACGCAGTATTTT.

The CDR3 protein is CAISTSGGLRVEQFF. The CDR3 DNA reads TGTGCCATCAGCACTAGCGGGGGGCTGAGGGTTGAGCAGTTCTTC. This rearrangement joins TRBV10-3 to TRBJ2-1; 12 bases are shared with TRBD2. The V gene's germline CDR1 is ENHRY and CDR2 SYGVKD. The CDR3 runs 15 residues. V dropped 6 bases and J dropped 9; count of bases not matched to a gene: 9.

This chain connects TRBV7-9 to TRBJ2-3, with 11 bases identical to TRBD2. Germline CDR1 is SEHNR and CDR2 is FQNEAQ (reference sequence). V lost 3 bases, J lost 2 bases, and 4 bases stayed unmatched. The CDR3 totals 16 residues. CDR3 coding DNA: TGTGCCAGCAGCTTGGGGACTAGCGGAACCACAGATACGCAGTATTTT. Protein product: CASSLGTSGTTDTQYF.

The CDR3 loop reads CASSLDSLNIQYF. Here the CDR3 DNA reads TGTGCCAGCAGCTTGGACAGCCTAAACATTCAGTACTTC. V gene TRBV5-4 combines with J gene TRBJ2-4; D gene unclear. The germline V gene has CDR1 SGHNT and CDR2 YYREEE (reference sequence). The CDR3 spans 13 residues. The V end lost 0 bases, the J end lost 6 bases, and 7 bases lay between the germline ends.

This chain links TRBV5-4 with TRBJ1-3; TRBD1 might be the D (5 bases). With 4 bases removed from V and 4 bases from J, the gap between germline ends came to 21 bases. Germline lookup yields CDR1 SGHNT and CDR2 YYREEE (reference sequence). The CDR3 extends over 17 amino acids. CDR3 bases: TGTGCCAGCAGCCGCGCAGCCGGGGGGATCGGGGGAAACACCATATATTTT. As protein: CASSRAAGGIGGNTIYF.

V and J are TRBV2 and TRBJ2-1; 9 bases are a match to TRBD2. Trimming removed 4 bases from V and 6 bases from J; junction bases left unmatched: 7. Germline CDR1 is SNHLY and CDR2 is FYNNEI. The CDR3 is 15 amino acids. CDR3 region: CASSGSRGGPNEQFF. The CDR3 nucleotides are TGTGCCAGCAGTGGGTCGCGGGGGGGCCCCAATGAGCAGTTCTTC.

A few counts support this clone. Other nucleotide sequences in the sample specify the same CDR3. The chain has TRBV30 and TRBJ1-5; D is unclear. This CDR3 region has 12 residues. V was trimmed by 3 bases and J by 4 bases, leaving 7 bases between them. Per germline, CDR1 GTSNPN and CDR2 SVGIG (reference sequence). CDR3: CAWSRSNQPQHF. The DNA for the CDR3 is TGTGCCTGGAGCAGGAGTAATCAGCCCCAGCATTTT.

The chain combines TRBV6-5 with TRBJ2-2; tentative D call: TRBD1 (7 bases). Trimming pared 8 bases from V and 4 bases from J, leaving 14 bases between. CDR1 is MNHEY, CDR2 SVGAGI, per germline. The CDR3 contains 14 residues. CDR3: CASGRGASTGELFF. For the CDR3, the DNA is TGTGCCAGCGGCAGGGGGGCCAGCACCGGGGAGCTGTTTTTT.

V is TRBV5-1 and J is TRBJ1-1; tentative D call: TRBD1 (5 bases). Trimming stripped 0 bases from V and 4 bases from J, with 13 bases between. The germline CDR1 and CDR2 sequences are SGHRS and YFSETQ. The CDR3 totals 15 residues. CDR3 sequence (DNA): TGCGCCAGCAGCTTGGCGGGACGGATGGGCACTGAAGCTTTCTTT. Amino acid sequence: CASSLAGRMGTEAFF.

With regard to this clone: Other DNA sequences from this sample encode an identical CDR3 as well. This chain uses TRBV6-1 with TRBJ2-7, with 9 positions matching TRBD1. Germline CDR1 MNHNS, CDR2 SASEGT. V trimming: 5 bases; J trimming: 0 bases; junction bases outside the gene matches: 5. The CDR3 is made up of 15 amino acids. In nucleotides, the CDR3 is TGTGCCAGCAGTACAGGGGGCGCGGGCTCCTACGAGCAGTACTTC. Protein: CASSTGGAGSYEQYF.

The chain combines TRBV2 with TRBJ2-7; D possibly corresponds to TRBD2 (6 bases). Per the germline V gene, CDR1 is SNHLY and CDR2 is FYNNEI. CDR3 length: 15 amino acids. V was trimmed by 5 bases and J by 1 base, leaving 15 bases between them. CDR3 amino acids: CASSLGGARSYEQYF. The CDR3 coding sequence is TGTGCCAGCAGTCTGGGCGGGGCTAGATCCTACGAGCAGTACTTC.

The J gene is TRBJ1-5, the V gene TRBV4-1; 8 positions agree with TRBD1. J gave up 3 bases and V 0 bases, and 4 bases lay outside the gene matches. The CDR3 runs 16 residues. The V gene's germline CDR1 is MGHRA and CDR2 YSYEKL. The CDR3 loop reads CASSQDSGGPNQPQHF. The CDR3 DNA reads as TGCGCCAGCAGCCAAGATTCAGGGGGCCCCAATCAGCCCCAGCATTTT.

This chain connects TRBV5-1 to TRBJ2-1; 8 bases match TRBD2. V shed 0 bases and J 7 bases; nucleotides not matched to a gene: 6. CDR3 length: 15 amino acids. Germline V lookup: CDR1 SGHRS, CDR2 YFSETQ. For the CDR3, the DNA is TGCGCCAGCAGCTTGGCCAGCGGGAGTAGGAATGAGCAGTTCTTC. Protein product: CASSLASGSRNEQFF.